Listed below are T cell receptor beta chains from one sample, sequenced in a study of response to subunit inactivated influenza vaccine. One entry per CDR3 protein, called by TCRdb with MiXCR from the RT-PCR reads. The repertoire holds fewer than 700,000 distinct CDR3 sequences, with approximately 12% as singletons. The starting material was PBMCs from blood, obtained roughly 47 days after vaccination. All receptors derive from a man aged 45-65 years who received an inactivated influenza vaccine. The CDR3 runs from the conserved cysteine through the conserved F or W. A D gene is named only where the DNA matches it firmly. Some rows mark clone size as missing; the rest say once, few, many or name a class of expanded clone.

J gene | D gene | clone size | V gene | CDR3 DNA | CDR3 protein
TRBJ2-7 | TRBD1 | many | TRBV7-2 | TGTGCCAGCAGCCCCACAGGGGGCGAGCAGTACTTC | CASSPTGGEQYF
TRBJ2-7 | TRBD1 | few | TRBV20-1 | TGCAGTGCTAGGGAAGGACAGGGGCGTTCGGAGCAGTACTTC | CSAREGQGRSEQYF
TRBJ2-5 | TRBD1 | few | TRBV7-8 | TGTGCCAGCAGCCGGGACAGTTTAGGGAAGACCCAGTACTTC | CASSRDSLGKTQYF
TRBJ2-3 | TRBD1 | NA | TRBV5-1 | TGCGCCAGCAGCGGCAGGACAGGGTCAGATACGCAGTATTTT | CASSGRTGSDTQYF
TRBJ2-1 | TRBD2 | few | TRBV5-6 | TGTGCCAGCAGACCGGGACTAGCGGCCTACAATGAGCAGTTCTTC | CASRPGLAAYNEQFF
TRBJ2-3 | NA | NA | TRBV7-9 | TGTGCCAGCAGCTTATCCCTAGCAGAAGATACGCAGTATTTT | CASSLSLAEDTQYF
TRBJ2-7 | NA | many | TRBV7-8 | TGTGCCAGCAGCTATAACCCCGGGGTAGCCGCCCACGAGCAGTACTTC | CASSYNPGVAAHEQYF
TRBJ2-6 | TRBD2 | few | TRBV20-1 | TGCAGTGCGACCGGGACTAGCGGTTCCTCTGGGGCCAACGTCCTGACTTTC | CSATGTSGSSGANVLTF
TRBJ2-1 | TRBD1 | NA | TRBV25-1 | TGTGCCAGCATGGGACAGGGATTTTACAATGAGCAGTTCTTC | CASMGQGFYNEQFF
TRBJ2-5 | NA | few | TRBV28 | TGTGCCAGCAGTTCCCCCCTCGATCGGGAGTTTCGGGAGACCCAGTACTTC | CASSSPLDREFRETQYF
TRBJ1-1 | NA | few | TRBV5-1 | TGCGCCAGCAGCTCCGAACTTGGGACTGAAGCTTTCTTT | CASSSELGTEAFF
TRBJ1-5 | NA | many | TRBV27 | TGTGCCAGCAGTTCCGATCGGACCGCTAATCAGCCCCAGCATTTT | CASSSDRTANQPQHF
TRBJ2-1 | TRBD1 | NA | TRBV3-1 | TGTGCCAGCAGCCCGACAGGGGTGGGGTACAATGAGCAGTTCTTC | CASSPTGVGYNEQFF
TRBJ1-3 | NA | NA | TRBV9 | TGTGCCAGCAGCGTAGACAGCTCTGGAAACACCATATATTTT | CASSVDSSGNTIYF
TRBJ2-3 | NA | few | TRBV10-3 | TGTGCCATCAGTGAGGACCGGGACATGGTCGCGGATACGCAGTATTTT | CAISEDRDMVADTQYF
TRBJ2-7 | NA | few | TRBV6-2/TRBV6-3 | TGTGCCAGCAGTTACTCGTCGGATGGGACCTACGAGCAGTACTTC | CASSYSSDGTYEQYF
TRBJ1-2 | TRBD1 | many | TRBV28 | TGTGCCAGCAGTCGGGACAGAACATTTTATGGCTATGGCTACACCTTC | CASSRDRTFYGYGYTF
TRBJ2-3 | TRBD2 | NA | TRBV24-1 | TGTGCCACGGGGACTAGCAGAAGCACAGATACGCAGTATTTT | CATGTSRSTDTQYF
TRBJ1-1 | NA | NA | TRBV20-1 | TGCAGTGCTAGAGGCATCGGTCGGGGACTGAACACTGAAGCTTTCTTT | CSARGIGRGLNTEAFF
TRBJ2-3 | NA | NA | TRBV4-3 | TGCGCCAGCAGCGAAGGTGCGGCACTATTAACAGATACGCAGTATTTT | CASSEGAALLTDTQYF
TRBJ2-7 | TRBD2 | NA | TRBV9 | TGTGCCAGCAGCGTAGGGGGCGGGAGCTACTACGAGCAGTACTTC | CASSVGGGSYYEQYF
TRBJ2-7 | NA | few | TRBV6-2/TRBV6-3 | TGTGCCAGCAGTTACCCGCACTACGAGCAGTACTTC | CASSYPHYEQYF